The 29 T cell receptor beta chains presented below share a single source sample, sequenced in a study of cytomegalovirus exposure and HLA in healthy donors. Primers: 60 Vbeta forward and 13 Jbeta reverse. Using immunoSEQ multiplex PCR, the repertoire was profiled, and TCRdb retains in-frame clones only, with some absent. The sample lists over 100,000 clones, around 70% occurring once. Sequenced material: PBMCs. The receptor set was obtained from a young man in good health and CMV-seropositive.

CDR3 bases: TGTGCCAGCTCACCACCCGGGAGTGTTTCTGGAAACACCATATATTTT. Its protein product is CASSPPGSVSGNTIYF. The chain is built from TRBV18 and TRBJ1-3; D gene ambiguous. CDR1 and CDR2 from the germline V gene are KGHSH and LQKENI. Trimming stripped 0 bases from V and 1 base from J, with 10 bases between. The CDR3 length is 16 residues.

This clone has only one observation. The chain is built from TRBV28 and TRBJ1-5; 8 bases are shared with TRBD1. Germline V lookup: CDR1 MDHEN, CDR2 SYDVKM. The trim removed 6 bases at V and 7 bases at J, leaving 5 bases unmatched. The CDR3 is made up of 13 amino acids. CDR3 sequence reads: CASSRQGRQPQHF. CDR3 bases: TGTGCCAGCAGCCGACAGGGGAGACAGCCCCAGCATTTT. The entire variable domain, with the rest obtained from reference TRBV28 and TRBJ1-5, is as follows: DVKVTQSSRYLVKRTGEKVFLECVQDMDHENMFWYRQDPGLGLRLIYFSYDVKMKEKGDIPEGYSVSREKKERFSLILESASTNQTSMYLCASSRQGRQPQHFGDGTRLSIL.

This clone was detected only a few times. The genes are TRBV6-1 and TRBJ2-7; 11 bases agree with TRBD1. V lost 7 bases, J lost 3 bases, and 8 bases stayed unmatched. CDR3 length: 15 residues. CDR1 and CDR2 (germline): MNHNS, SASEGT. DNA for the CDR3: TGTGCCAGCACTCGGACAGGGGGCTTAGGCTACGAGCAGTACTTC. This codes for CASTRTGGLGYEQYF.

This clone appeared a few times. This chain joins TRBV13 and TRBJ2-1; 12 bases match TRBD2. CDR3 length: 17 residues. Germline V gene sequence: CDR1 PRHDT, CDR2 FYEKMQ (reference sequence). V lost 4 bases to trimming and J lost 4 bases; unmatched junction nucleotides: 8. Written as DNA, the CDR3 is TGTGCCAGCAGCTCAAACTCCCTAGCGGGAGGGTACAATGAGCAGTTCTTC. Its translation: CASSSNSLAGGYNEQFF.

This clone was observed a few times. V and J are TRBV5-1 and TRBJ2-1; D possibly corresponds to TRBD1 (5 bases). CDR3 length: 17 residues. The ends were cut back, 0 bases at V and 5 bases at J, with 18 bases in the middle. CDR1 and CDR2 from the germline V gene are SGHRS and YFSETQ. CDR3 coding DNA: TGCGCCAGCAGCTTGGTGGGGCGCCAGTCCGGCAACAATGAGCAGTTCTTC. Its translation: CASSLVGRQSGNNEQFF. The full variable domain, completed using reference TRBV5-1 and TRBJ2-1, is KAGVTQTPRYLIKTRGQQVTLSCSPISGHRSVSWYQQTPGQGLQFLFEYFSETQRNKGNFPGRFSGRQFSNSRSEMNVSTLELGDSALYLCASSLVGRQSGNNEQFFGPGTRLTVL.

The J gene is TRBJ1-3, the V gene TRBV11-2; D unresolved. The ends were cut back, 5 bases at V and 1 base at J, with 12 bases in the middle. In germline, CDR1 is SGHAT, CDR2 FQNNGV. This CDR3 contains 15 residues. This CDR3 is CASSRGGISGNTIYF. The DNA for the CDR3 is TGTGCCAGCAGCCGCGGAGGAATATCTGGAAACACCATATATTTT. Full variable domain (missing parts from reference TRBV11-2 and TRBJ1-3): EAGVAQSPRYKIIEKRQSVAFWCNPISGHATLYWYQQILGQGPKLLIQFQNNGVVDDSQLPKDRFSAERLKGVDSTLKIQPAKLEDSAVYLCASSRGGISGNTIYFGEGSWLTVV.

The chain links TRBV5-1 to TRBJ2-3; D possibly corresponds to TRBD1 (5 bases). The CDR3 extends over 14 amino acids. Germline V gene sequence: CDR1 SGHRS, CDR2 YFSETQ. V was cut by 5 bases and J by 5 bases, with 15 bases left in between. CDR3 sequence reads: CASSRLGAGDTQYF. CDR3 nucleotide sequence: TGCGCCAGCAGTCGATTAGGGGCCGGAGATACGCAGTATTTT.

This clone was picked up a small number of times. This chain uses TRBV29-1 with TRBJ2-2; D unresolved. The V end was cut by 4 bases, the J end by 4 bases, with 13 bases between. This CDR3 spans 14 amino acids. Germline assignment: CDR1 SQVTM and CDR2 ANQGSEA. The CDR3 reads CSVAVSFLTGELFF. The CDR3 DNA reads TGCAGCGTTGCCGTCTCGTTCCTCACCGGGGAGCTGTTTTTT.

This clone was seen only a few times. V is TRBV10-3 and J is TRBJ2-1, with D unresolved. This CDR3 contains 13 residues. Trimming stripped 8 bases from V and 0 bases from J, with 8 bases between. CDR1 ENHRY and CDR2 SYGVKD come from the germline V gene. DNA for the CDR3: TGTGCCATCTGGCCTGGCTCCTACAATGAGCAGTTCTTC. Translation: CAIWPGSYNEQFF.

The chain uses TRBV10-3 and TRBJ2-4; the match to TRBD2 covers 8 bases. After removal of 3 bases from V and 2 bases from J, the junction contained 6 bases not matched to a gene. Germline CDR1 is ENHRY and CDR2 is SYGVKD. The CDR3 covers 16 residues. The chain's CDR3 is CAISDSGSGTKNIQYF. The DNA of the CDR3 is TGTGCCATCAGTGATTCGGGTAGCGGGACCAAAAACATTCAGTACTTC.

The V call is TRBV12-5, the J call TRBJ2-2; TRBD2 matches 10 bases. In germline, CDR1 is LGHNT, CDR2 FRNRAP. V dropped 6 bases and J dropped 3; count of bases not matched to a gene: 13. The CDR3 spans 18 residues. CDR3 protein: CASGFGLAESSHTGELFF. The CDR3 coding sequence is TGTGCTAGTGGATTTGGACTAGCGGAGTCCTCGCACACCGGGGAGCTGTTTTTT.

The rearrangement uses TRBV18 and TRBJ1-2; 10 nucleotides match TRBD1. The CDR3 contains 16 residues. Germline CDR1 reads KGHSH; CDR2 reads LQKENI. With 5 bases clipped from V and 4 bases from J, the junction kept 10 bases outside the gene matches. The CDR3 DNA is TGTGCCAGCTCATCTCGACAGGGGGCCGACGTCTATGGCTACACCTTC. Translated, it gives CASSSRQGADVYGYTF.

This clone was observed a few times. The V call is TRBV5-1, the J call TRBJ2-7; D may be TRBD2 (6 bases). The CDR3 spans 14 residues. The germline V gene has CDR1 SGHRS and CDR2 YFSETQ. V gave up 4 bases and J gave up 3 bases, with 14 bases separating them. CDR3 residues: CASSGPPEGYEQYF. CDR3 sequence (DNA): TGCGCCAGCAGCGGTCCGCCGGAGGGCTACGAGCAGTACTTC.

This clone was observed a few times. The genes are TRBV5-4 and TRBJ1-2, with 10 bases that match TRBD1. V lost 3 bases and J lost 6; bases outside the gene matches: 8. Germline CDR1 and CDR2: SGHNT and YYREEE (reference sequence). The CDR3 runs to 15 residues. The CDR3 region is CASSSDRGPLDGYTF. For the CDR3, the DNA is TGTGCCAGCAGCTCCGACAGGGGGCCCTTGGATGGCTACACCTTC.

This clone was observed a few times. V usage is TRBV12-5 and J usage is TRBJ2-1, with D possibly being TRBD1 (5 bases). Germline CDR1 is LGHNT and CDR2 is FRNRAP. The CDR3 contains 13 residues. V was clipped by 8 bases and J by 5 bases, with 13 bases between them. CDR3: CASQYVGHNEQFF. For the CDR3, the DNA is TGTGCTAGTCAGTACGTGGGGCACAATGAGCAGTTCTTC.

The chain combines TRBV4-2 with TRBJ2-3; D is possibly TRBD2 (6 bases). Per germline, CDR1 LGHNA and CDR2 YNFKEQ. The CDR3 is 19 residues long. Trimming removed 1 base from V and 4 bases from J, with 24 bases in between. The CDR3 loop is CASSQGRSVGTQASDTQYF. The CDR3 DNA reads TGTGCCAGCAGCCAAGGAAGATCGGTGGGGACTCAAGCGTCAGATACGCAGTATTTT.

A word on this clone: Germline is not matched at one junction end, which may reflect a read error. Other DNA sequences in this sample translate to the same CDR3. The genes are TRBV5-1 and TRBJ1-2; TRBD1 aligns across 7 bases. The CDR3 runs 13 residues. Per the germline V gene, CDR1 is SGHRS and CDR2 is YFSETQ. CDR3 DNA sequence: TGCGCCAGTAGCTTGAGTACAGGGGATGGCTACACCTTC. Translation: CASSLSTGDGYTF.

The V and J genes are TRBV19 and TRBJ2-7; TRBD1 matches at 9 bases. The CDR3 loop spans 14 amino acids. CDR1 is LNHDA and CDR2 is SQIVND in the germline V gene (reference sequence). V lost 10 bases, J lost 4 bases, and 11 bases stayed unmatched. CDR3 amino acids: CAKATGGKHYEQYF. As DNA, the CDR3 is TGTGCCAAGGCGACAGGGGGGAAACATTACGAGCAGTACTTC.

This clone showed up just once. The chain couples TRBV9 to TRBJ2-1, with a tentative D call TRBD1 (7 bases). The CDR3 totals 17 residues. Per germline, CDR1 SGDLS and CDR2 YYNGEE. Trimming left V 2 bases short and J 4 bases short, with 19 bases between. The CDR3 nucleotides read TGTGCCAGCAGCGTGGGGGGTGGGGGGACAGCTTACAATGAGCAGTTCTTC. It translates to CASSVGGGGTAYNEQFF.

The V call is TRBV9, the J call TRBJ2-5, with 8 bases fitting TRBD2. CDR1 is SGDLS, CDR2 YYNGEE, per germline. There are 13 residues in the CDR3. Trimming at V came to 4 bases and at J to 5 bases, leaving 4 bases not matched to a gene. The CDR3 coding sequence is TGTGCCAGCAGCTTTGGCGGGGGGGAGACCCAGTACTTC. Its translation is CASSFGGGETQYF.

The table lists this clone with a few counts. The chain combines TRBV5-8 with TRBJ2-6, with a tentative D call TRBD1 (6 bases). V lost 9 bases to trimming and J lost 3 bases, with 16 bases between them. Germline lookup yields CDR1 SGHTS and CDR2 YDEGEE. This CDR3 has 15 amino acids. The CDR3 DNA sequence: TGTGCCAACCCGATGGGGGCTCGTGGGGCCAACGTCCTGACTTTC. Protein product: CANPMGARGANVLTF. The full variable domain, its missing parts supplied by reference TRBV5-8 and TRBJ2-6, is EAGVTQSPTHLIKTRGQQATLRCSPISGHTSVYWYQQALGLGLQFLLWYDEGEERNRGNFPPRFSGRQFPNYSSELNVNALELEDSALYLCANPMGARGANVLTFGAGSRLTVL.

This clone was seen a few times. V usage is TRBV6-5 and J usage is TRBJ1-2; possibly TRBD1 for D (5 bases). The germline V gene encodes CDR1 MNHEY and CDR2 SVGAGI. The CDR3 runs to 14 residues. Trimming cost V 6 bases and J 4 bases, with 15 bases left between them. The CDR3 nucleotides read TGTGCCAGCAGCATCACAGGTGCCGGCTATGGCTACACCTTC. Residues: CASSITGAGYGYTF.

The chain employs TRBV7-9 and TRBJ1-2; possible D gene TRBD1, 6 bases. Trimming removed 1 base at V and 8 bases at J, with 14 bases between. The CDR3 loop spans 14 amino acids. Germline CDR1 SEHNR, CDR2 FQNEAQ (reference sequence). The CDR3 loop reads CASSLVGGPEGYTF. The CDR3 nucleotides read TGTGCCAGCAGCTTAGTCGGGGGGCCAGAAGGCTACACCTTC.

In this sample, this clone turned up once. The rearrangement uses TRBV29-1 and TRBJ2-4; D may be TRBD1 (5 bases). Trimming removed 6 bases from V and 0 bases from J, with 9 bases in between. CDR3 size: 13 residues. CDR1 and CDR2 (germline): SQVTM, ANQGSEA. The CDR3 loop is CSVQGEAKNIQYF. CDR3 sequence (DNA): TGCAGCGTCCAAGGGGAAGCCAAAAACATTCAGTACTTC.

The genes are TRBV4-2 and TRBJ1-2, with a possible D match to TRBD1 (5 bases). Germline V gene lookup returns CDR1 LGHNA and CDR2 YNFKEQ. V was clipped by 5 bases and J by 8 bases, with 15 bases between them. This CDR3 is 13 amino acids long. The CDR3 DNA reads TGTGCCAGCAGCGAATGGGCGGGGGAGGGCTACACCTTC. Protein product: CASSEWAGEGYTF.

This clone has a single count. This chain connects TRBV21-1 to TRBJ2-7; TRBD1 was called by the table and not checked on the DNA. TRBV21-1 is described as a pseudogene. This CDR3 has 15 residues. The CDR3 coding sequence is TGTGCCAGCAGCACCACAGGGGTGGAATCCTACGAGCAGTACGTC. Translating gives CASSTTGVESYEQYV.

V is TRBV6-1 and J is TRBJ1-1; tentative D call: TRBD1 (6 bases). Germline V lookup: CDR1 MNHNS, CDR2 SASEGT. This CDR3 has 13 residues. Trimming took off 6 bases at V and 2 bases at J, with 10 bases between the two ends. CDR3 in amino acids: CASSLTGNTEAFF. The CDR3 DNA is TGTGCCAGCAGCTTGACAGGTAACACTGAAGCTTTCTTT.

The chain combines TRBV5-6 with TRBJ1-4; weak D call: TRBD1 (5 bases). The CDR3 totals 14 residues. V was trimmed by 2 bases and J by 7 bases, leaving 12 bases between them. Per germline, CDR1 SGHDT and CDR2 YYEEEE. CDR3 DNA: TGTGCCAGCAGCTTCGGGCAGGGAGGTGAAAAACTGTTTTTT. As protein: CASSFGQGGEKLFF.

The CDR3 bases are TGTGCCAGCAGCTTAGGGACTAGCGGAGAGACCCAGTACTTC. Protein: CASSLGTSGETQYF. V usage is TRBV7-2 and J usage is TRBJ2-5, with 10 bases identical to TRBD2. V lost 1 base, J lost 4 bases, and 0 bases stayed unmatched. The CDR3 consists of 14 residues. The V gene's germline CDR1 is SGHTA and CDR2 FQGNSA.